Listed below are T cell receptor beta chains from one sample, sequenced in a study of T-cell reconstitution after alpha-beta-depleted transplantation in children. Via MiXCR, TCRdb re-called the PCR reads, giving one row per CDR3 protein. The table includes roughly 590,000 distinct CDR3 sequences, about 15% detected once. The specimen comprised PBMCs from the stem cell graft donor, sampled from the stem cell graft. Receptor source: a human donor who donated a stem cell graft to a child with acute myeloid leukemia. CDR3s include the opening cysteine and the closing phenylalanine or tryptophan. Each record gives: D gene, J gene, V gene, clone size, CDR3 protein, CDR3 DNA. The D gene is left open where the match is weak. Only part of the rows carry a size: once, few, many, or a class if the clone is expanded.

TRBD1	TRBJ2-7	TRBV12-3/TRBV12-4	.	CASSLRGQRYEQYF	TGTGCCAGCAGTTTACGGGGACAGCGTTACGAGCAGTACTTC
.	TRBJ2-3	TRBV10-3	many	CAISDSSLTDTQYF	TGTGCCATCAGCGACAGTTCGCTCACAGATACGCAGTATTTT
.	TRBJ2-6	TRBV4-2	many	CASSQAGANVLTF	TGTGCCAGCAGCCAAGCCGGGGCCAACGTCCTGACTTTC
.	TRBJ2-3	TRBV27	few	CASSLEARNTDTQYF	TGTGCCAGCAGTTTAGAGGCAAGAAACACAGATACGCAGTATTTT
.	TRBJ1-2	TRBV12-3/TRBV12-4	few	CASTPGPQNYGYTF	TGTGCCAGCACCCCGGGCCCCCAGAACTATGGCTACACCTTC
.	TRBJ2-5	TRBV6-5	many	CASSYSPPGLPQETQYF	TGTGCCAGCAGTTACTCTCCCCCGGGCCTCCCCCAAGAGACCCAGTACTTC
.	TRBJ1-1	TRBV12-3/TRBV12-4	few	CASSLRRGAVNTEAFF	TGTGCCAGCAGTTTACGCCGGGGGGCCGTGAACACTGAAGCTTTCTTT
.	TRBJ1-2	TRBV7-2	few	CASSLDSGPNGYTF	TGTGCCAGCAGCTTAGACTCAGGACCTAACGGCTACACCTTC
.	TRBJ2-3	TRBV15	many	CATSRAAGATDTQYF	TGTGCCACCAGCAGAGCGGCGGGGGCCACAGATACGCAGTATTTT
.	TRBJ1-6	TRBV5-5	many	CASNPVGDSPLHF	TGTGCCAGCAATCCCGTGGGGGATTCACCCCTCCACTTT
.	TRBJ2-2	TRBV12-3/TRBV12-4	many	CASSFPGANTGELFF	TGTGCCAGCAGTTTTCCGGGGGCTAACACCGGGGAGCTGTTTTTT
TRBD1	TRBJ2-5	TRBV5-6	.	CASSPLRTGVGETQYF	TGTGCCAGCAGCCCCCTAAGGACAGGGGTGGGAGAGACCCAGTACTTC
TRBD1	TRBJ1-2	TRBV28	.	CASSFRGQGNGYTF	TGTGCCAGCAGTTTTCGGGGACAGGGGAATGGCTACACCTTC
.	TRBJ2-5	TRBV15	many	CATYSSLETQYF	TGTGCCACCTACTCCAGCTTGGAGACCCAGTACTTC
TRBD1	TRBJ1-1	TRBV20-1	many	CSANGQGPLGTEAFF	TGCAGTGCGAATGGACAGGGCCCACTGGGCACTGAAGCTTTCTTT
.	TRBJ1-2	TRBV7-2	many	CASSLIGYGYTF	TGTGCCAGCAGCTTAATCGGCTATGGCTACACCTTC
TRBD2	TRBJ2-7	TRBV20-1	many	CSASFAGGVNEQYF	TGCAGTGCTAGCTTCGCGGGGGGGGTCAACGAGCAGTACTTC
.	TRBJ2-3	TRBV9	.	CASSVVFGTDTQYF	TGTGCCAGCAGCGTAGTGTTTGGCACAGATACGCAGTATTTT
.	TRBJ2-7	TRBV7-2	many	CASSLRAGTLTYEQYF	TGTGCCAGCAGCTTGAGGGCCGGGACACTCACCTACGAGCAGTACTTC
.	TRBJ2-1	TRBV4-2	many	CASSQVWFLAGKVYYNEQFF	TGTGCCAGCAGCCAAGTTTGGTTTTTGGCAGGGAAGGTCTACTACAATGAGCAGTTCTTC
.	TRBJ2-7	TRBV5-1	.	CASSLEGDYEQYF	TGCGCCAGCAGCTTGGAGGGGGACTACGAGCAGTACTTC
TRBD1	TRBJ2-7	TRBV5-1	few	CASSFIGQGANEQYF	TGCGCCAGCAGCTTTATCGGACAGGGGGCGAATGAGCAGTACTTC
.	TRBJ2-2	TRBV29-1	many	CSVVGQNTGELFF	TGCAGCGTTGTGGGCCAGAACACCGGGGAGCTGTTTTTT
.	TRBJ2-4	TRBV12-3/TRBV12-4	few	CASSFDSTKNIQYF	TGTGCCAGCAGTTTCGACAGTACCAAAAACATTCAGTACTTC
TRBD1	TRBJ1-6	TRBV6-1	few	CASTEGQGLSTLHF	TGTGCCAGCACTGAGGGACAGGGCCTTTCTACCCTCCACTTT
.	TRBJ1-2	TRBV20-1	many	CSAPKGDMFSGYTF	TGCAGTGCTCCTAAGGGGGATATGTTTTCTGGCTACACCTTC